Listed below are T cell receptor beta chains from one sample, sequenced in a study of identical twins. TCRdb processed the 5' RACE reads anew with MiXCR; each CDR3 protein has one entry. This sample has about 190,000 distinct CDR3 sequences, with approximately 15% found just once. These data were likewise used in another study, on T cells expressing NK-cell markers.

The sequenced sample was CD8+ T cells sorted from blood. The receptors here all came from a woman under 30 in good health. Each CDR3 is given with its conserved first and last residue. Each record gives: J gene, D gene, clone size, V gene, CDR3 DNA, CDR3 protein. A D gene is named only where the DNA matches it firmly. Some rows have no size entry. The others give once, few or many, or a class for an expanded clone.

j_gene: TRBJ2-7; d_gene: TRBD2; abundance: NA; v_gene: TRBV7-3; CDR3nt: TGTGCCAGCAGCCTGGGGGCGGGGGGAACCTACGAGCAGTACTTC; CDR3aa: CASSLGAGGTYEQYF
j_gene: TRBJ2-7; d_gene: NA; abundance: few; v_gene: TRBV29-1; CDR3nt: TGCAGCGTTGCGGACGGATCCTACGAGCAGTACTTC; CDR3aa: CSVADGSYEQYF
j_gene: TRBJ2-7; d_gene: TRBD1; abundance: many; v_gene: TRBV10-3; CDR3nt: TGTGCCATCAGCGAGACAGGGGAAAGTACCTACGAGCAGTACTTC; CDR3aa: CAISETGESTYEQYF
j_gene: TRBJ2-1; d_gene: NA; abundance: few; v_gene: TRBV3-1; CDR3nt: TGTGCCAGCAGCCAAGATGTGGTGGGAGGCCATCACAATGAGCAGTTCTTC; CDR3aa: CASSQDVVGGHHNEQFF
j_gene: TRBJ2-3; d_gene: TRBD1; abundance: NA; v_gene: TRBV29-1; CDR3nt: TGCAGCGTTGCCCCGACAGGGAGCACAGATACGCAGTATTTT; CDR3aa: CSVAPTGSTDTQYF
j_gene: TRBJ2-3; d_gene: NA; abundance: NA; v_gene: TRBV20-1; CDR3nt: TGCTGTGCTAGAGCCACTCGGGCGTCAGCAGATACGCAGTATTTT; CDR3aa: CCARATRASADTQYF
j_gene: TRBJ2-3; d_gene: NA; abundance: NA; v_gene: TRBV30; CDR3nt: TGTGCCTGCGAACCAGCGGAGGTGATAACAGATACGCAGTATTTT; CDR3aa: CACEPAEVITDTQYF
j_gene: TRBJ2-3; d_gene: TRBD2; abundance: NA; v_gene: TRBV20-1; CDR3nt: TGCAGTGCTGAACCGGGACTAGCGGGCCTACCAGGCACAGATACGCAGTATTTT; CDR3aa: CSAEPGLAGLPGTDTQYF
j_gene: TRBJ2-3; d_gene: NA; abundance: NA; v_gene: TRBV11-2; CDR3nt: TGTGCCAGCAGCACGACCGTAACCTCTCGGGATACGCAGTATTTT; CDR3aa: CASSTTVTSRDTQYF
j_gene: TRBJ2-1; d_gene: TRBD2; abundance: few; v_gene: TRBV6-2/TRBV6-3; CDR3nt: TGTGCCAGCAGTTACTCGGAAGGGTTAGCGGGAAGGAAGCAGTTCTTC; CDR3aa: CASSYSEGLAGRKQFF
j_gene: TRBJ1-6; d_gene: TRBD1; abundance: few; v_gene: TRBV12-3/TRBV12-4; CDR3nt: TGTGCCAGCAGTCCTCGGGACAGCCTTAATAATTCACCCCTCCACTTT; CDR3aa: CASSPRDSLNNSPLHF
j_gene: TRBJ2-5; d_gene: NA; abundance: NA; v_gene: TRBV5-8; CDR3nt: TGTGCCAGCGGCCTCGGGCAGGCGGAGACCCAGTACTTC; CDR3aa: CASGLGQAETQYF
j_gene: TRBJ2-1; d_gene: TRBD2; abundance: few; v_gene: TRBV20-1; CDR3nt: TGCAGTGCTAGCCAACTAGCGTCAACGGACAATGAGCAGTTCTTC; CDR3aa: CSASQLASTDNEQFF
j_gene: TRBJ2-5; d_gene: NA; abundance: few; v_gene: TRBV27; CDR3nt: TGTGCCAGCTTCTCTTTTGGGGGTGGGGAGACCCAGTACTTC; CDR3aa: CASFSFGGGETQYF
j_gene: TRBJ2-7; d_gene: NA; abundance: NA; v_gene: TRBV27; CDR3nt: TGTGCCAGCAGTTTAAAGGCGGGGCCCTACTCCTACGAGCAGTACTTC; CDR3aa: CASSLKAGPYSYEQYF
j_gene: TRBJ2-7; d_gene: NA; abundance: NA; v_gene: TRBV5-6; CDR3nt: TGTGCCAGGGGCTTCAGGCTAGCCTACGAGCAGTACTTC; CDR3aa: CARGFRLAYEQYF
j_gene: TRBJ2-3; d_gene: TRBD2; abundance: NA; v_gene: TRBV20-1; CDR3nt: TGCAGTGCTATTACTAGCGGTGAGCGGTGGCCTAGCACAGATACGCAGTATTTT; CDR3aa: CSAITSGERWPSTDTQYF
j_gene: TRBJ1-1; d_gene: NA; abundance: NA; v_gene: TRBV7-8; CDR3nt: TGTGCCAGCAGCTTAAGGAGATTGAACACTGAAGCTTTCTTT; CDR3aa: CASSLRRLNTEAFF
j_gene: TRBJ2-2; d_gene: NA; abundance: NA; v_gene: TRBV29-1; CDR3nt: TGCAGCGTTGATTTGGGAGGCGCCGGGGAGCTGTTTTTT; CDR3aa: CSVDLGGAGELFF
j_gene: TRBJ2-1; d_gene: TRBD2; abundance: few; v_gene: TRBV6-1; CDR3nt: TGTGCCAGCACCCAGGGTGGGAGGGGATACAATGAGCAGTTCTTC; CDR3aa: CASTQGGRGYNEQFF
j_gene: TRBJ2-7; d_gene: NA; abundance: few; v_gene: TRBV30; CDR3nt: TGTGCCTGGAGTGCAGACAGGATCTTAGGGGAGCAGTACTTC; CDR3aa: CAWSADRILGEQYF
j_gene: TRBJ2-1; d_gene: NA; abundance: NA; v_gene: TRBV5-1; CDR3nt: TGCGCCAGCAGGGACGGGGGATACAATGAGCAGTTCTTC; CDR3aa: CASRDGGYNEQFF
j_gene: TRBJ2-1; d_gene: TRBD2; abundance: NA; v_gene: TRBV6-2/TRBV6-3; CDR3nt: TGTGCCAGCAGTTACGATCCTAGCGGGCTCTACAATGAGCAGTTCTTC; CDR3aa: CASSYDPSGLYNEQFF
j_gene: TRBJ2-7; d_gene: TRBD1; abundance: many; v_gene: TRBV20-1; CDR3nt: TGCAGTGCCAGACAGGGGTACGAGCAGTACTTC; CDR3aa: CSARQGYEQYF
j_gene: TRBJ1-2; d_gene: NA; abundance: few; v_gene: TRBV29-1; CDR3nt: TGCAGCGTTGGGGCGGGGGAGAACTATGGCTACACCTTC; CDR3aa: CSVGAGENYGYTF